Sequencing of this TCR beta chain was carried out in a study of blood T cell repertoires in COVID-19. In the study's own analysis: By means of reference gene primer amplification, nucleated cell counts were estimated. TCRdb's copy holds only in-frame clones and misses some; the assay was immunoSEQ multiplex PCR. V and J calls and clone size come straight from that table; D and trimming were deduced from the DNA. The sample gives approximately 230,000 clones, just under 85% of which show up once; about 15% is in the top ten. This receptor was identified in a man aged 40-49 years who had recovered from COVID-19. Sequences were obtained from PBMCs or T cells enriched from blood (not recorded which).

This chain's CDR3 is CASSSGTSGWNEQFF. The CDR3 DNA reads TGTGCCAGCAGCTCCGGGACTAGCGGTTGGAATGAGCAGTTCTTC. This sequence joins TRBV3-1 (or the pseudogene TRBV3-2) and TRBJ2-1; TRBD2 matches 11 bases. The CDR3 runs to 15 residues. V trimming: 5 bases; J trimming: 7 bases; junction bases outside the gene matches: 7. Per the germline V gene, CDR1 is LGHDT and CDR2 is YNNKEL (reference sequence).